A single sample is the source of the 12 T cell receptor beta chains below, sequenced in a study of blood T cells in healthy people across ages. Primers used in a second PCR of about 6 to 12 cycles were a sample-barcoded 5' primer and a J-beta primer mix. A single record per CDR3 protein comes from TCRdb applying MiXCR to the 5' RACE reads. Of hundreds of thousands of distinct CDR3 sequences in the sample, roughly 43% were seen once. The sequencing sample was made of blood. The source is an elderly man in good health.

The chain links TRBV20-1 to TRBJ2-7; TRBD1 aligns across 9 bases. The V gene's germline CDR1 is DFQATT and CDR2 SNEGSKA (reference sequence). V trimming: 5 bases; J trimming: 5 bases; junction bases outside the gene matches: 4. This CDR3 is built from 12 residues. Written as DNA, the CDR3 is TGCAGTGCTTCCACAGGGGGCAACGAGCAGTACTTC. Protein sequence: CSASTGGNEQYF.

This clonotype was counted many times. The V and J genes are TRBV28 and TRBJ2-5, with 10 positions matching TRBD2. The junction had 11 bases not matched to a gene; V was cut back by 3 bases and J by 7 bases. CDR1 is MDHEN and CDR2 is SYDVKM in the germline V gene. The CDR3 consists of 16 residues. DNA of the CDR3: TGTGCCAGCAGTTTTGGACTAGCGGAGGGGGAAGGGACCCAGTACTTC. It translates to CASSFGLAEGEGTQYF.

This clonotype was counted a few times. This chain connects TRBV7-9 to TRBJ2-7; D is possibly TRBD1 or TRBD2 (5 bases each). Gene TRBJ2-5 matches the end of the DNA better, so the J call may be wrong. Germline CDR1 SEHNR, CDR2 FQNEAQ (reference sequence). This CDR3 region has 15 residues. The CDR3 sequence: CASSPRGKSEETQYF. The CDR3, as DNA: TGTGCCAGCAGCCCGAGGGGTAAATCCGAAGAGACCCAGTACTTC.

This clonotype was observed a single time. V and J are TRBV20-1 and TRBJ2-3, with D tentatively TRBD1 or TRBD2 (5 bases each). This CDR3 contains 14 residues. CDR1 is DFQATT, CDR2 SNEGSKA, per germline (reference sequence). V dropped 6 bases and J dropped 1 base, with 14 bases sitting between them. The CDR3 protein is CSATTRGGTDTQYF. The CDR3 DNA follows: TGCAGTGCCACTACGAGGGGTGGCACAGATACGCAGTATTTT.

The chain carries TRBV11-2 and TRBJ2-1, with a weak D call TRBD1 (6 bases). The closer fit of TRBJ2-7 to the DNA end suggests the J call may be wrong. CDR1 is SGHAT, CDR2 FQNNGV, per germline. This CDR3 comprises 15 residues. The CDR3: CASSFETGAYNEQYF. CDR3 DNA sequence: TGTGCCAGCAGCTTCGAGACAGGAGCGTACAATGAGCAGTACTTC.

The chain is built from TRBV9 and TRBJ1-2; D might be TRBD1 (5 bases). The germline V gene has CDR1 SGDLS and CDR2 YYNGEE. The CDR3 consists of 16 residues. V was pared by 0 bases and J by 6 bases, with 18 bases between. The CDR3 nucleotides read TGTGCCAGCAGCGTAGATTGGGGCTCCCCTAGGGATGGCTACACCTTC. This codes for CASSVDWGSPRDGYTF. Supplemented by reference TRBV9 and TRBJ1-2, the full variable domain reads DSGVTQTPKHLITATGQRVTLRCSPRSGDLSVYWYQQSLDQGLQFLIQYYNGEERAKGNILERFSAQQFPDLHSELNLSSLELGDSALYFCASSVDWGSPRDGYTFGSGTRLTVV.

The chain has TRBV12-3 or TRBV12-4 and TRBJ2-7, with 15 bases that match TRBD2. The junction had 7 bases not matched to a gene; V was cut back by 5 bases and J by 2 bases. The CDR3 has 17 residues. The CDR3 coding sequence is TGTGCCAGCAGTCCGGGACTAGCGGGGGGTACTACCTACGAGCAGTACTTC. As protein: CASSPGLAGGTTYEQYF.

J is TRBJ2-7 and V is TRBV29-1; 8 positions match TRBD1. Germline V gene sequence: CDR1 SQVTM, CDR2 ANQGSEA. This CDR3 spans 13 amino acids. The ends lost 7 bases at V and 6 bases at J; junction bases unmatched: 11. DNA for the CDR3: TGCAGCGCGTATGGACAGGGAGGATCCGAGCAGTACTTC. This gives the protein CSAYGQGGSEQYF.

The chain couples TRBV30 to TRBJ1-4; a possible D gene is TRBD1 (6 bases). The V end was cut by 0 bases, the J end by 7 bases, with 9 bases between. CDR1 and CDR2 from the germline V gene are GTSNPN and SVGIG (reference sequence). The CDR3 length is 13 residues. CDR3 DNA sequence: TGTGCCTGGAGTGTACGGGGGGCTGAAAAACTGTTTTTT. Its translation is CAWSVRGAEKLFF.

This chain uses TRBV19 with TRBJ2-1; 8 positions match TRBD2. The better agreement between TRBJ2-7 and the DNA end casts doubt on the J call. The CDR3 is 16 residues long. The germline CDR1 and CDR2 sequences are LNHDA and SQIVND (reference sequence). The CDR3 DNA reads TGTGCCAGTAGCGCCATCAGCGGGAGCTCCTACAATGAGCAGTACTTC. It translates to CASSAISGSSYNEQYF.

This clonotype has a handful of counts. The CDR3: CAWSHRDRVAKNIQYF. Written as DNA, the CDR3 is TGTGCCTGGAGTCACCGGGACAGGGTCGCCAAAAACATTCAGTACTTC. This chain links TRBV30 with TRBJ2-4, with 9 bases aligning to TRBD1. This CDR3 has 16 amino acids. Germline trimming cut 2 bases from V and 1 base from J; bases unmatched to any gene: 6. Per the germline V gene, CDR1 is GTSNPN and CDR2 is SVGIG (reference sequence).

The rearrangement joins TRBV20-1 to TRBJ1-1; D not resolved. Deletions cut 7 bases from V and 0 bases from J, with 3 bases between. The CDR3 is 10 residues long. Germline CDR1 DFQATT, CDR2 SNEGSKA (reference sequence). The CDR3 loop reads CSDLNTEAFF. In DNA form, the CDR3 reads TGCAGTGACCTGAACACTGAAGCTTTCTTT.